This T cell receptor (beta chain) emerged from a study of T cell repertoires in cytomegalovirus infection. In the study overall: Based on public TCR beta signatures, there were indications of CMV infection and of a matching HLA type.

TCRdb reprocessed the reads with MiXCR, giving one entry per CDR3 protein. The sample consists of more than 150,000 distinct CDR3 sequences, approximately 19% of them appearing once. In this sample, this clonotype turned up a few times. The CDR3 covers 15 residues. Germline lookup yields CDR1 LNHNV and CDR2 YYDKDF (reference sequence). With 10 bases clipped from V and 6 bases from J, the junction kept 14 bases outside the gene matches. This TCR derives from a human donor in good health (CMV status not recorded). Some clones in this sample may be carry-over from other donors' samples. The sequenced sample was PBMCs. The chain employs TRBV15 and TRBJ2-3; 9 bases line up with TRBD2. The DNA of the CDR3 is TGTGCCAGCCTCAGGGCGGGGGGGTCCACGGATACGCAGTATTTT. Its translation: CASLRAGGSTDTQYF.